These T cell receptor beta chains were read from a single sample in a study of CD8+CD57+ T cells in acquired aplastic anemia. MiXCR, run by TCRdb on the reads, gives a single entry per CDR3 protein. Seen here are about 190,000 distinct CDR3 sequences, approximately 49% observed once, and the top ten hold approximately 15%. The sample comprised sorted CD4+, CD8+, or CD8+CD57+ T cells (not recorded which) from PBMCs. Receptor source: a human donor in good health, serving as a control. Each CDR3 is given with its conserved first and last residue. The D gene is left open where the match is weak. Some rows have no size entry. The others give once, few or many, or a class for an expanded clone.

abundance	v_gene	j_gene	d_gene	CDR3aa	CDR3nt
NA	TRBV10-1	TRBJ1-2	TRBD1	CASSPDRVYGYTF	TGCGCCAGCAGTCCCGACAGGGTCTACGGCTACACCTTC
many	TRBV5-5	TRBJ1-6	NA	CASSLDGGKALHF	TGTGCCAGCAGCTTGGATGGGGGCAAAGCCCTCCACTTT
NA	TRBV10-3	TRBJ1-1	TRBD1	CAIKPGGARTEAFF	TGTGCCATCAAGCCAGGGGGCGCACGGACTGAAGCTTTCTTT
NA	TRBV7-9	TRBJ1-5	NA	CASSPTGDQPQHF	TGTGCCAGCAGCCCGACCGGCGATCAGCCCCAGCATTTT
NA	TRBV6-5	TRBJ1-1	NA	CASAGEDGGAFF	TGTGCCAGCGCCGGGGAAGACGGCGGAGCTTTCTTT
NA	TRBV7-9	TRBJ1-2	TRBD1	CASSLPNRGGYTF	TGTGCCAGCAGCTTACCAAACAGGGGAGGCTACACCTTC
NA	TRBV7-2	TRBJ2-7	TRBD2	CASSLEGSSGVYEQYF	TGTGCCAGCAGCTTAGAAGGGTCTAGCGGGGTCTACGAGCAGTACTTC
few	TRBV4-2	TRBJ1-4	NA	CASSQDFRATNEKLFF	TGTGCCAGCAGCCAAGATTTCCGGGCCACTAATGAAAAACTGTTTTTT
NA	TRBV9	TRBJ2-7	NA	CASSSAYEQYF	TGTGCCAGCAGCTCAGCTTACGAGCAGTACTTC
NA	TRBV9	TRBJ1-1	TRBD1	CASSVGTGRAEAFF	TGTGCCAGCAGCGTGGGGACAGGGAGAGCTGAAGCTTTCTTT
few	TRBV12-3/TRBV12-4	TRBJ1-3	NA	CASSLPLGATGNTIYF	TGTGCCAGCAGTTTACCCTTGGGGGCCACTGGAAACACCATATATTTT